This entry lists 18 T cell receptor beta chains sequenced from one sample in a study of technical replicates of blood from a few donors. The assay was immunoSEQ multiplex PCR, and TCRdb's table has in-frame clones only and misses some. The table has about 81,000 clones, roughly four fifths seen once. Sequenced sample: PBMCs. The receptors were sampled from a human donor in good health. Some clones in this sample may be carry-over from other donors' samples.

This sequence joins TRBV5-6 and TRBJ2-1; D gene ambiguous. The V and J ends lost 0 bases and 3 bases respectively, with 10 bases between them. CDR1 is SGHDT, CDR2 YYEEEE, per germline. This CDR3 is built from 15 residues. CDR3 DNA sequence: TGTGCCAGCAGCTTGGGAATAGGCGGCTACAATGAGCAGTTCTTC. Its translation: CASSLGIGGYNEQFF.

The chain is built from TRBV27 and TRBJ2-1, with 7 bases fitting TRBD2. This CDR3 contains 14 residues. V lost 5 bases and J lost 7; bases outside the gene matches: 8. Germline loops: CDR1 MNHEY, CDR2 SMNVEV (reference sequence). For the CDR3, the DNA is TGTGCCAGCAGTCCTTTGGGAGGGACTAATGAGCAGTTCTTC. Its protein is CASSPLGGTNEQFF.

V usage is TRBV30 and J usage is TRBJ1-4, with unresolved D. Germline V gives CDR1 GTSNPN, CDR2 SVGIG (reference sequence). The CDR3 consists of 16 residues. The germline V and J ends were trimmed by 0 bases and 0 bases, with 11 bases remaining between them. CDR3 bases: TGTGCCTGGAGTGTAATCGGGTCTGCAACTAATGAAAAACTGTTTTTT. Encoded protein: CAWSVIGSATNEKLFF.

J is TRBJ2-5 and V is TRBV5-6; 9 nucleotides agree with TRBD2. Germline CDR1 reads SGHDT; CDR2 reads YYEEEE. Trimming at V came to 0 bases and at J to 1 base, leaving 1 base not matched to a gene. This CDR3 region has 15 residues. Written as DNA, the CDR3 is TGTGCCAGCAGCTTGGGGCGGGAGGGCCAAGAGACCCAGTACTTC. Its protein is CASSLGREGQETQYF.

The chain recombines TRBV5-4 with TRBJ2-7, with TRBD1 identical over 7 bases. The J segment lost 7 bases and the V segment lost 1 base, leaving 8 bases of the junction unmatched. CDR3 length: 14 amino acids. Germline assignment: CDR1 SGHNT and CDR2 YYREEE (reference sequence). Here the CDR3 reads CASSLSNRGDEQYF. CDR3 DNA: TGTGCCAGCAGCTTGAGTAACAGGGGTGATGAGCAGTACTTC.

CDR3 coding DNA: TGTGCCAGCAGCTTACTGTCCTACAGTCCGGGGTTCGAGCAGTACTTC. It encodes CASSLLSYSPGFEQYF. The chain carries TRBV7-8 and TRBJ2-7, with D possibly TRBD2 on 5 matching bases. This CDR3 comprises 16 residues. Germline loops: CDR1 SGHVS, CDR2 FQNEAQ. Trimming left V 2 bases short and J 6 bases short, with 20 bases between.

V usage is TRBV6-4 and J usage is TRBJ2-3, with D maybe TRBD1 (6 bases). Deletions cut 0 bases from V and 2 bases from J, with 12 bases between. CDR1 is MRHNA, CDR2 SNTAGT, per germline. This CDR3 region has 16 residues. The CDR3 DNA reads as TGTGCCAGCAGTGACTCGAAATCAGGGGACACAGATACGCAGTATTTT. Its translation: CASSDSKSGDTDTQYF.

This clone has a single count. The chain carries TRBV7-2 and TRBJ2-5; D is perhaps TRBD2 (6 bases). The better agreement between TRBJ2-7 and the DNA end casts doubt on the J call. Germline V lookup: CDR1 SGHTA, CDR2 FQGNSA. The CDR3 has 13 residues. Here the CDR3 reads CASSLTSRYEQYF. The CDR3 DNA follows: TGTGCCAGCAGCCTCACTAGCCGCTACGAGCAGTACTTC.

This sequence joins TRBV9 and TRBJ1-2; 8 bases fit TRBD1. This CDR3 region has 13 residues. The germline CDR1 and CDR2 sequences are SGDLS and YYNGEE. With V trimmed by 0 bases and J by 5 bases, 0 bases remained unmatched. The CDR3: CASSVGQGYGYTF. CDR3 in DNA: TGTGCCAGCAGCGTAGGACAGGGGTATGGCTACACCTTC.

The chain has TRBV4-1 and TRBJ2-7, with a tentative D call TRBD2 (6 bases). Germline lookup yields CDR1 MGHRA and CDR2 YSYEKL. This CDR3 has 13 residues. The germline V and J ends were trimmed by 3 bases and 0 bases, with 6 bases remaining between them. The CDR3 sequence: CASSHGSSYEQYF. In nucleotides, the CDR3 is TGCGCCAGCAGCCACGGGAGCTCCTACGAGCAGTACTTC.

V and J are TRBV27 and TRBJ1-2, with 8 bases fitting TRBD1. J lost 2 bases, V lost 0 bases, and 5 bases had no gene match. The germline V gene encodes CDR1 MNHEY and CDR2 SMNVEV (reference sequence). This CDR3 has 16 amino acids. The CDR3 reads CASSLSSDRANYGYTF. The CDR3 DNA reads TGTGCCAGCAGTTTATCTTCGGACAGGGCGAACTATGGCTACACCTTC.

In this sample, this clone is large. The rearrangement uses TRBV7-2 and TRBJ2-3; D possibly corresponds to TRBD2 (6 bases). In germline, CDR1 is SGHTA, CDR2 FQGNSA. V lost 2 bases and J lost 3, with 12 bases in between. The CDR3 consists of 15 residues. CDR3 sequence (DNA): TGTGCCAGCAGCTTATGGGGCGGGATAACAGATACGCAGTATTTT. It translates to CASSLWGGITDTQYF.

The rearrangement uses TRBV7-9 and TRBJ2-7; D may be TRBD1 (6 bases). The CDR3 has 15 amino acids. The germline CDR1 and CDR2 sequences are SEHNR and FQNEAQ (reference sequence). The V and J ends lost 5 bases and 5 bases respectively, with 19 bases between them. CDR3 nucleotides: TGTGCCAGCAGCCATCCGGACAGAGGCCTAGACGAGCAGTACTTC. It is translated as CASSHPDRGLDEQYF.

There are a few counts of this clone. The V and J genes are TRBV7-9 and TRBJ1-2; 8 nucleotides line up with TRBD1. Per germline, CDR1 SEHNR and CDR2 FQNEAQ (reference sequence). This CDR3 has 14 amino acids. Trimming took 8 bases from V and 4 from J; bases not matched to a gene: 9. The CDR3 nucleotides are TGTGCCAGCGTCACCGGGACAGGTCGCTATGGCTACACCTTC. Encoded protein: CASVTGTGRYGYTF.

This clone was found once. J is TRBJ1-2 and V is TRBV4-3; D is unclear. The CDR3 is 17 residues long. CDR1 and CDR2 (germline): LGHNA, YSLEER. The V end was cut by 1 base, the J end by 6 bases, with 21 bases between. CDR3 DNA sequence: TGCGCCAGCAGCCAAGTGGGGTGGGAGGGCTTGGGAAATGGCTACACCTTC. Amino acid sequence: CASSQVGWEGLGNGYTF.

In its sample, this clone was seen a few times. This rearrangement joins TRBV6-5 to TRBJ2-2; possible D gene TRBD1, 6 bases. The germline V gene has CDR1 MNHEY and CDR2 SVGAGI. This CDR3 contains 16 residues. Between the trimmed V and J ends, which lost 2 bases and 0 bases, there was a span of 10 bases. CDR3 coding DNA: TGTGCCAGCAGTTACAACAGGGCCCCGAACACCGGGGAGCTGTTTTTT. Translation: CASSYNRAPNTGELFF.

The chain is built from TRBV5-6 and TRBJ1-1; unclear D gene. The CDR3 consists of 13 residues. V lost 4 bases to trimming and J lost 3 bases, with 10 bases between them. CDR1 is SGHDT, CDR2 YYEEEE, per germline. The CDR3 spells CASSHGRDTEAFF. The CDR3 coding sequence is TGTGCCAGCAGCCATGGGAGGGACACTGAAGCTTTCTTT.

The sample holds many counts of this clone. The chain carries TRBV4-3 and TRBJ2-3, with D maybe TRBD2 (6 bases). This CDR3 is built from 15 residues. Trimming pared 0 bases from V and 3 bases from J, leaving 10 bases between. Germline lookup yields CDR1 LGHNA and CDR2 YSLEER. CDR3: CASSQEGRETDTQYF. The CDR3 DNA reads as TGCGCCAGCAGCCAAGAGGGACGGGAGACAGATACGCAGTATTTT.